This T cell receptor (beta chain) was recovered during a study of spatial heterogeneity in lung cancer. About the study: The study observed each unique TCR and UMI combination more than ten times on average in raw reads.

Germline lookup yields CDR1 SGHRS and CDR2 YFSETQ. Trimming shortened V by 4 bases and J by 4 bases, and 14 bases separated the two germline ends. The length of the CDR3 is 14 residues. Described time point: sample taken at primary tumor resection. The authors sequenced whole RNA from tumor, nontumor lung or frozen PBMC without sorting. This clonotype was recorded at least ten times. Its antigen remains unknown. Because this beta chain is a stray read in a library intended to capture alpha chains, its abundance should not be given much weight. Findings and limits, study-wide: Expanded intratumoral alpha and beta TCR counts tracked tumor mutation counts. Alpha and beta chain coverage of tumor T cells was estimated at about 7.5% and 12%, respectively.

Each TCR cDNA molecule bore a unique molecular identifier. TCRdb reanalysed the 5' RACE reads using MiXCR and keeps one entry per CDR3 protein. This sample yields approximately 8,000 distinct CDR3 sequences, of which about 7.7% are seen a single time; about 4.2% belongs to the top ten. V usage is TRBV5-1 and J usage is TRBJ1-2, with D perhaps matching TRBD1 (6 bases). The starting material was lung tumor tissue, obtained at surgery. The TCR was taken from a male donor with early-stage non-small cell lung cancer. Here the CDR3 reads CASSQRVDSYGYTF. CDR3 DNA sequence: TGCGCCAGCAGCCAGCGAGTGGACAGCTATGGCTACACCTTC.